The 23 T cell receptor beta chains in this list originate from one sample, sequenced in a study of early T cells in non-severe SARS-CoV-2 infection. Via MiXCR, TCRdb re-called the 5' RACE reads, giving one row per CDR3 protein. This repertoire shows about 110,000 distinct CDR3 sequences, around 10% found once; its top ten account for approximately 6.9%. Source material: whole blood. Source of these receptors: an adult who was a healthcare worker with PCR-confirmed SARS-CoV-2 infection or an uninfected control (not recorded which).

The chain is built from TRBV20-1 and TRBJ2-3; 7 bases are a match to TRBD2. The CDR3 runs 15 residues. The V gene end was trimmed by 6 bases and the J gene end by 4 bases; junction bases not matched to a gene: 13. In germline, CDR1 is DFQATT, CDR2 SNEGSKA (reference sequence). CDR3 region: CSAPSGNTGADTQYF. CDR3 sequence (DNA): TGCAGTGCCCCGAGCGGGAACACCGGGGCAGATACGCAGTATTTT.

The CDR3 DNA is TGTGCCAGCAGCCGTGACAGGGCCAGCTCCTACGAGCAGTACTTC. Protein: CASSRDRASSYEQYF. V and J are TRBV7-8 and TRBJ2-7; TRBD1 aligns across 7 bases. Germline V gives CDR1 SGHVS, CDR2 FQNEAQ. CDR3 length: 15 residues. With 5 bases clipped from V and 0 bases from J, the junction kept 7 bases outside the gene matches.

This clonotype was detected ten times or more. The chain carries TRBV15 and TRBJ1-2; D is unresolved. V was shortened by 6 bases and J by 0 bases, with 8 bases between the two germline ends. The V gene's germline CDR1 is LNHNV and CDR2 YYDKDF (reference sequence). The CDR3 extends over 13 amino acids. The chain's CDR3 is CATSDGANYGYTF. Written as DNA, the CDR3 is TGTGCCACCAGTGACGGAGCTAACTATGGCTACACCTTC.

This clonotype was counted ten times or more. This chain uses TRBV21-1 with TRBJ1-2; TRBD1 was called by the table and not checked on the DNA. TRBV21-1 is described as a pseudogene. CDR3 size: 14 residues. CDR3 in amino acids: CASSSPPGRWGYTF. The CDR3 coding sequence is TGTGCCAGCAGCAGCCCACCGGGACGTTGGGGCTACACCTTC.

This clonotype was observed many times. The V call is TRBV7-9, the J call TRBJ2-1; D remains unclear. Germline V lookup: CDR1 SEHNR, CDR2 FQNEAQ (reference sequence). V was shortened by 5 bases and J by 2 bases, with 10 bases between the two germline ends. CDR3 length equals 14 residues. The CDR3 DNA follows: TGTGCCAGCAGCCTCCCTGGGGCCTACAATGAGCAGTTCTTC. Protein product: CASSLPGAYNEQFF.

This clonotype showed up many times. The V and J genes are TRBV7-3 and TRBJ2-2, with TRBD2 matching over 13 bases. CDR3 length: 19 amino acids. Germline CDR1 and CDR2: SGHTA and FQGTGA. The junction had 10 bases not matched to a gene; V was cut back by 0 bases and J by 6 bases. The CDR3: CASSLTSRGLAGFPGELFF. The CDR3 DNA reads as TGTGCCAGCAGCTTAACTAGTAGGGGACTAGCGGGATTCCCCGGGGAGCTGTTTTTT.

This clonotype has more than one count but fewer than ten. This chain connects TRBV3-1 to TRBJ2-4; 8 bases align to TRBD2. Germline values: CDR1 LGHDT, CDR2 YNNKEL (reference sequence). After removal of 4 bases from V and 4 bases from J, the junction contained 6 bases not matched to a gene. This CDR3 has 15 residues. The CDR3, as DNA: TGTGCCAGCAGCCGATTCACTAGCGGAAAAAACATTCAGTACTTC. This codes for CASSRFTSGKNIQYF.

The sample holds many counts of this clonotype. V is TRBV5-1 and J is TRBJ2-3; 8 bases are a match to TRBD2. The germline CDR1 and CDR2 sequences are SGHRS and YFSETQ. There are 16 residues in the CDR3. V trimming: 4 bases; J trimming: 6 bases; junction bases outside the gene matches: 13. For the CDR3, the DNA is TGCGCCAGCAGCCTGGGACTAGGTGGCGAGCGGGATACGCAGTATTTT. This gives the protein CASSLGLGGERDTQYF.

The sample holds many counts of this clonotype. The chain couples TRBV7-3 to TRBJ1-3; possible D gene TRBD1, 5 bases. The CDR3 runs 14 residues. V was shortened by 8 bases and J by 0 bases, with 11 bases between the two germline ends. CDR1 SGHTA and CDR2 FQGTGA come from the germline V gene. This CDR3 is CASPGGGSGNTIYF. The CDR3 DNA reads as TGTGCCAGCCCCGGGGGAGGCTCTGGAAACACCATATATTTT.

The chain couples TRBV6-6 to TRBJ2-7; TRBD1 matches at 7 bases. The J segment lost 2 bases and the V segment lost 2 bases, leaving 9 bases of the junction unmatched. The CDR3 consists of 16 residues. Germline loops: CDR1 MNHNY, CDR2 SVGAGI (reference sequence). The CDR3 region is CASSYLSRDRAYEQYF. DNA for the CDR3: TGTGCCAGCAGTTACCTCTCCCGGGACAGAGCCTACGAGCAGTACTTC.

J is TRBJ2-7 and V is TRBV20-1; 10 nucleotides line up with TRBD2. CDR1 and CDR2 (germline): DFQATT, SNEGSKA (reference sequence). V trimming: 5 bases; J trimming: 4 bases; junction bases outside the gene matches: 26. CDR3 length equals 20 residues. The CDR3 protein is CSAATLLRDTVGLAAYEQYF. The CDR3 region has the DNA TGCAGTGCTGCGACCCTCCTCCGGGACACAGTAGGACTAGCGGCGTACGAGCAGTACTTC.

V is TRBV6-1 and J is TRBJ2-3; either TRBD1 or TRBD2 may fit D (5 bases each). The V gene's germline CDR1 is MNHNS and CDR2 SASEGT. The CDR3 has 14 residues. The V end was cut by 11 bases, the J end by 3 bases, with 18 bases between. CDR3 DNA: TGTGCCGCAGCCCTCCGGGGCGGTACAGATACGCAGTATTTT. It codes for CAAALRGGTDTQYF.

There are many counts of this clonotype. The J gene is TRBJ2-1, the V gene TRBV25-1; D not certain. The V end was cut by 6 bases, the J end by 8 bases, with 11 bases between. This CDR3 is built from 12 residues. Germline V gene sequence: CDR1 MGHDK, CDR2 SYGVNS. In DNA form, the CDR3 reads TGTGCCAGCAGGAAGTCTATGGATGAGCAGTTCTTC. Protein sequence: CASRKSMDEQFF. Full variable domain (remainder filled in from reference TRBV25-1 and TRBJ2-1): EADIYQTPRYLVIGTGKKITLECSQTMGHDKMYWYQQDPGMELHLIHYSYGVNSTEKGDLSSESTVSRIRTEHFPLTLESARPSHTSQYLCASRKSMDEQFFGPGTRLTVL.

V is TRBV28 and J is TRBJ2-7, with TRBD2 matching 7 bases. V shed 5 bases, J shed 2 bases, and the junction held 3 bases outside the gene matches. Germline loops: CDR1 MDHEN, CDR2 SYDVKM. The CDR3 runs to 13 residues. The DNA of the CDR3 is TGTGCCAGCAGTGGGGGGGGAGCCTACGAGCAGTACTTC. Its protein product is CASSGGGAYEQYF.

This chain connects TRBV11-2 to TRBJ2-2; the D is unclear. V lost 6 bases and J 8 bases, leaving 7 bases between the germline ends. CDR3 length: 11 amino acids. Germline CDR1 and CDR2: SGHAT and FQNNGV. Written as DNA, the CDR3 is TGTGCCAGCAGTGACCAGGGGGAGCTGTTTTTT. Translation: CASSDQGELFF.

The table lists this clonotype with many counts. V usage is TRBV19 and J usage is TRBJ2-1; tentatively, D is TRBD2 (6 bases). CDR3 length: 14 residues. V was cut by 6 bases and J by 2 bases, with 11 bases left in between. Germline values: CDR1 LNHDA, CDR2 SQIVND (reference sequence). CDR3 in DNA: TGTGCCAGTAGGGGGGGAGGCCCCTACAATGAGCAGTTCTTC. It codes for CASRGGGPYNEQFF.

This clonotype was seen only a few times. The chain carries TRBV6-5 and TRBJ2-7; tentative D call: TRBD1 (5 bases). Per the germline V gene, CDR1 is MNHEY and CDR2 is SVGAGI. The V and J ends lost 6 bases and 6 bases respectively, with 15 bases between them. The CDR3 has 13 amino acids. The DNA of the CDR3 is TGTGCCAGCAGCAGGGATTTTGCATCCGAGCAGTACTTC. Residues: CASSRDFASEQYF.

The CDR3 bases are TGTGCCAGTTCGAGGGACAGAGGCTACACCTTC. Translated, it gives CASSRDRGYTF. The chain is built from TRBV19 and TRBJ1-2, with 7 bases fitting TRBD1. CDR3 length: 11 residues. Unmatched junction bases numbered 5, after V lost 8 bases and J lost 8 bases. Germline V gene sequence: CDR1 LNHDA, CDR2 SQIVND (reference sequence).

This clonotype was found a few times. J is TRBJ2-3 and V is TRBV5-1; D tentatively reads TRBD1 or TRBD2 (5 bases each). The germline V and J ends were trimmed by 4 bases and 8 bases, with 17 bases remaining between them. The CDR3 has 14 amino acids. CDR1 and CDR2 (germline): SGHRS, YFSETQ. CDR3 nucleotide sequence: TGCGCCAGCAGCGGGGGTGGGGCGGAGGCTACGCAGTATTTT. Its translation is CASSGGGAEATQYF.

The sample holds many counts of this clonotype. This chain uses TRBV6-6 with TRBJ2-4, with D possibly TRBD2 on 5 matching bases. The CDR3 covers 17 residues. Germline CDR1 is MNHNY and CDR2 is SVGAGI (reference sequence). V was shortened by 0 bases and J by 3 bases, with 15 bases between the two germline ends. CDR3 amino acids: CASSYSTASSSKNIQYF. CDR3 in DNA: TGTGCCAGCAGTTACTCGACGGCTAGCTCGAGCAAAAACATTCAGTACTTC.

This clonotype was counted at least ten times. J is TRBJ2-7 and V is TRBV6-5, with TRBD1 identical over 8 bases. CDR3 length equals 14 residues. Losses at the gene ends were 6 bases for V and 4 bases for J; bases not matched to a gene: 8. From germline, CDR1 is MNHEY and CDR2 SVGAGI. CDR3 DNA: TGTGCCAGCAGCCGGGGACAGGCTAGGTACGAGCAGTACTTC. Residues: CASSRGQARYEQYF.

V usage is TRBV9 and J usage is TRBJ2-2; perhaps TRBD2 as D (6 bases). From germline, CDR1 is SGDLS and CDR2 YYNGEE. V lost 0 bases, J lost 3 bases, and 15 bases lay in between. This CDR3 region has 17 residues. The DNA for the CDR3 is TGTGCCAGCAGCGTAGCGGCGACTAGAGTTTACACCGGGGAGCTGTTTTTT. Translation gives CASSVAATRVYTGELFF.

The table lists this clonotype with many counts. This rearrangement joins TRBV20-1 to TRBJ1-1, with a possible D match to TRBD1 (5 bases). CDR3 length: 14 residues. CDR1 and CDR2 (germline): DFQATT, SNEGSKA (reference sequence). V lost 1 base and J 1 base, leaving 10 bases between the germline ends. The CDR3 DNA is TGCAGTGCTAGAGTAGGGGCCTGGAACACTGAAGCTTTCTTT. As protein: CSARVGAWNTEAFF.